The clone carrying this T cell receptor (beta chain) has only a few counts. They isolated at least 7 million PBMCs from each sample. It was with a sample-barcoded 5' primer and a J-beta primer mix that a second PCR of roughly 6 to 11 cycles was run. TCRdb called the 5' RACE reads again in MiXCR, with one record for every CDR3 protein. The sample contains approximately 800,000 distinct CDR3 sequences, roughly 25% of which appear only once. The CDR3 runs 16 residues. Germline V gene sequence: CDR1 SGHRS, CDR2 YFSETQ. Trimming stripped 4 bases from V and 2 bases from J, with 17 bases between. This sample stems from a study of blood T cells in healthy people across ages. Study-wide context: About one barcoded beta molecule was captured per two T cells (by template switching).

These same records also appear under a second study, on T cells of mothers and their children.

This chain links TRBV5-1 with TRBJ2-3; tentative D call: TRBD2 (7 bases). What was sequenced was blood. The clonotype originates from a boy between 10 and 17 years old in good health. CDR3 protein: CASSPGGPTTTDTQYF. CDR3 bases: TGCGCCAGCAGCCCCGGGGGGCCAACAACCACAGATACGCAGTATTTT.